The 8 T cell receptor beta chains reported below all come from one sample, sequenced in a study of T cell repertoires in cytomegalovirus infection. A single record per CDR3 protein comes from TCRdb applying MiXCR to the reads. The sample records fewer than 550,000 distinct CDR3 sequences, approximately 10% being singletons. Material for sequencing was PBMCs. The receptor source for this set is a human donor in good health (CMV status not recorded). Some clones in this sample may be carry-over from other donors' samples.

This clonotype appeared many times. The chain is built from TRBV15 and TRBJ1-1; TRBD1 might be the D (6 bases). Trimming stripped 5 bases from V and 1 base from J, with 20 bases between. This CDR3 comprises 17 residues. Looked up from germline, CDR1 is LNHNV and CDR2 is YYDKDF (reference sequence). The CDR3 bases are TGTGCCACCAGCTCACACAGGGCTGGGCTGGGGAACACTGAAGCTTTCTTT. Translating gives CATSSHRAGLGNTEAFF. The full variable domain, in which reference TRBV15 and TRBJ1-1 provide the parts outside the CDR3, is DAMVIQNPRYQVTQFGKPVTLSCSQTLNHNVMYWYQQKSSQAPKLLFHYYDKDFNNEADTPDNFQSRRPNTSFCFLDIRSPGLGDTAMYLCATSSHRAGLGNTEAFFGQGTRLTVV.

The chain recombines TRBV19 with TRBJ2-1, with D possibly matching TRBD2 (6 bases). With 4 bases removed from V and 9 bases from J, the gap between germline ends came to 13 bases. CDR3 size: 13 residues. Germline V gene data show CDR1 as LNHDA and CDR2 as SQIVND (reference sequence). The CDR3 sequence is CASSSGAPGEQFF. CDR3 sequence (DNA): TGTGCCAGTAGTAGCGGGGCTCCCGGTGAGCAGTTCTTC.

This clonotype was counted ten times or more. The CDR3 here is CASSDRPNNEQFF. For the CDR3, the DNA is TGTGCCAGCAGTGATCGACCTAATAATGAGCAGTTCTTC. The chain links TRBV6-1 to TRBJ2-1; D not resolved. Germline CDR1 is MNHNS and CDR2 is SASEGT. Trimming pared 3 bases from V and 7 bases from J, leaving 10 bases between. This CDR3 is built from 13 residues.

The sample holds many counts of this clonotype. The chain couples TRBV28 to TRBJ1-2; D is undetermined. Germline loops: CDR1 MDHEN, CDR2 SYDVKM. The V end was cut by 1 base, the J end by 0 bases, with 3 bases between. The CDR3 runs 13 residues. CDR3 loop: CASSLFANYGYTF. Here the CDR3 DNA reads TGTGCCAGCAGTTTATTTGCTAACTATGGCTACACCTTC.

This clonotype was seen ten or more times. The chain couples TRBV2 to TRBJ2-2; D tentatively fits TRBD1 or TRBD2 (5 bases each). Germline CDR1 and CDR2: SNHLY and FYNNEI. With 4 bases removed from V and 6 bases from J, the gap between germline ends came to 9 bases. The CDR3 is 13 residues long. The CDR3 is CASSVRDAGELFF. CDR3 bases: TGTGCCAGCAGTGTCCGGGACGCCGGGGAGCTGTTTTTT.

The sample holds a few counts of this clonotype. DNA of the CDR3: TGCAGTGCTAGCCCCCCGCGGGGGGGAAGAGATACGCAGTATTTT. The encoded protein is CSASPPRGGRDTQYF. The chain carries TRBV20-1 and TRBJ2-3, with 9 bases aligning to TRBD2. V dropped 3 bases and J dropped 5; count of bases not matched to a gene: 9. The germline gives CDR1 DFQATT, CDR2 SNEGSKA (reference sequence). The CDR3 loop spans 15 amino acids.

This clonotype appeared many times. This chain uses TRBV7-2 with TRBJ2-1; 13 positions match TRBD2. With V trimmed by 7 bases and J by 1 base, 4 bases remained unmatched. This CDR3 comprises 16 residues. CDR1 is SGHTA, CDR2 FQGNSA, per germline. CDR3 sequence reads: CASTEGLAGSYNEQFF. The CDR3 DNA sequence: TGTGCCAGCACCGAGGGACTAGCGGGGTCCTACAATGAGCAGTTCTTC. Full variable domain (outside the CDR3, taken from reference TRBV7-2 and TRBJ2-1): GAGVSQSPSNKVTEKGKDVELRCDPISGHTALYWYRQSLGQGLEFLIYFQGNSAPDKSGLPSDRFSAERTGGSVSTLTIQRTQQEDSAVYLCASTEGLAGSYNEQFFGPGTRLTVL.

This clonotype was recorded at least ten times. CDR3 nucleotide sequence: TGTGCCAGCAGCTTTGGACAGGGGAGGAACACCGGGGAGCTGTTTTTT. Translating gives CASSFGQGRNTGELFF. J is TRBJ2-2 and V is TRBV5-5; 9 bases line up with TRBD1. Germline CDR1 and CDR2: SGHKS and YYEKEE (reference sequence). V shed 2 bases and J 1 base; nucleotides not matched to a gene: 3. This CDR3 is built from 16 residues.